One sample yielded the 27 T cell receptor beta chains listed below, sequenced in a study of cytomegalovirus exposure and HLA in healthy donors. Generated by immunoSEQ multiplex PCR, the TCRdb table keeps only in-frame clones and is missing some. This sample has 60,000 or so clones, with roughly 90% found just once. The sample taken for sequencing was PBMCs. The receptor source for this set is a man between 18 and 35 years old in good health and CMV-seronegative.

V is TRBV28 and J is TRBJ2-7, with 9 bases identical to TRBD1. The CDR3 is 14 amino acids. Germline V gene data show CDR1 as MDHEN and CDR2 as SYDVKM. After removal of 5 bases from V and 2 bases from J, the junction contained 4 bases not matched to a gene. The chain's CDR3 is CASSQGQGAYEQYF. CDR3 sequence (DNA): TGTGCCAGCAGTCAGGGACAGGGTGCCTACGAGCAGTACTTC.

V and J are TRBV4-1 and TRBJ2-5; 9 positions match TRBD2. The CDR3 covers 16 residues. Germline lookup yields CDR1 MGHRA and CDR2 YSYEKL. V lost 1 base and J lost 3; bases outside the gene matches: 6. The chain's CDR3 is CASSQVIAGVEETQYF. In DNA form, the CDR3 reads TGCGCCAGCAGCCAAGTTATAGCGGGAGTAGAAGAGACCCAGTACTTC.

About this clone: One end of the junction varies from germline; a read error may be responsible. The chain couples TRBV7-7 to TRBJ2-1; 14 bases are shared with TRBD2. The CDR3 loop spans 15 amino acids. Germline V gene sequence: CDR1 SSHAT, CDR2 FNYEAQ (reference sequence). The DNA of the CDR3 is TGTGCTAGCAGCCAGGGACTAGCGGGAGCCGATGAGCAGTTCTTC. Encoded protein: CASSQGLAGADEQFF. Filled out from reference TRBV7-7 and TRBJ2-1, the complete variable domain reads GAGVSQSPRYKVTKRGQDVTLRCDPISSHATLYWYQQALGQGPEFLTYFNYEAQPDKSGLPSDRFSAERPEGSISTLTIQRTEQRDSAMYRCASSQGLAGADEQFFGPGTRLTVL.

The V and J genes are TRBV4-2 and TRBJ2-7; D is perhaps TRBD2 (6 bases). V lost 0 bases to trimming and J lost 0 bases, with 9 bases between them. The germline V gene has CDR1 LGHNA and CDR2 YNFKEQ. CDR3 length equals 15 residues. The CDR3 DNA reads TGTGCCAGCAGCCAAGATCTCGGGAGCTCCTACGAGCAGTACTTC. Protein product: CASSQDLGSSYEQYF.

The CDR3 protein is CASSYGTSGTNEQFF. The CDR3 bases are TGTGCCAGCAGTTACGGGACTAGCGGGACGAATGAGCAGTTCTTC. The V call is TRBV27, the J call TRBJ2-1; 13 bases line up with TRBD2. Germline CDR1 and CDR2: MNHEY and SMNVEV (reference sequence). The trim removed 4 bases at V and 7 bases at J, leaving 4 bases unmatched. The CDR3 consists of 15 residues.

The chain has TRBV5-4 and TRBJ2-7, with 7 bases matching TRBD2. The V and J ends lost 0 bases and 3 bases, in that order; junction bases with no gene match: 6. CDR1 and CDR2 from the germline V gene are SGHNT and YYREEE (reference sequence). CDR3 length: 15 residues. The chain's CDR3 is CASSLGSGTDYEQYF. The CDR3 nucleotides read TGTGCCAGCAGCTTGGGGAGCGGGACGGACTACGAGCAGTACTTC.

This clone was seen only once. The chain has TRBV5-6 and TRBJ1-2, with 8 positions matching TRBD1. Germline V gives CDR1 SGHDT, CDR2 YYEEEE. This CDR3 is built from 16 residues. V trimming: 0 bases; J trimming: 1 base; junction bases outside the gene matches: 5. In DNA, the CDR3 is TGTGCCAGCAGCTTGGGGGCAACAGGGGGTAACTATGGCTACACCTTC. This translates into CASSLGATGGNYGYTF.

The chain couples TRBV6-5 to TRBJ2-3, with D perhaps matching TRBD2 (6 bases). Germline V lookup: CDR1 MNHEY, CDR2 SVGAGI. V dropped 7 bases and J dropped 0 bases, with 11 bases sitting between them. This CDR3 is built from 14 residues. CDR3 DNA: TGTGCCAGCAAAGGGAGGCCAAGCACAGATACGCAGTATTTT. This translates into CASKGRPSTDTQYF.

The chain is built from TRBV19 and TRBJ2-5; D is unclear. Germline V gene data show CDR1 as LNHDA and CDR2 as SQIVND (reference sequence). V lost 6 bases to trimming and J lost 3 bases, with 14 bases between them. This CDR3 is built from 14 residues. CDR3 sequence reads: CASSPSSAEETQYF. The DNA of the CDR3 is TGTGCCAGTAGCCCGTCGAGTGCCGAAGAGACCCAGTACTTC.

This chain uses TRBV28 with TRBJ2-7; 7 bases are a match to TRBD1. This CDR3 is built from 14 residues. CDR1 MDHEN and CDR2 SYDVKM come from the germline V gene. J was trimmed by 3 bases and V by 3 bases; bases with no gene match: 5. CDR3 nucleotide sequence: TGTGCCAGCAGTTTGACAGGGTACCGCTACGAGCAGTACTTC. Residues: CASSLTGYRYEQYF.

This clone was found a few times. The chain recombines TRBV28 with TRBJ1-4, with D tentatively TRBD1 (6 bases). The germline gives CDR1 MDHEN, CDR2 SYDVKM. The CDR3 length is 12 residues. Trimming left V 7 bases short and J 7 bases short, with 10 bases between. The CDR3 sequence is CASKQGSEKLFF. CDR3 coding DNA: TGTGCCAGCAAACAGGGAAGTGAAAAACTGTTTTTT. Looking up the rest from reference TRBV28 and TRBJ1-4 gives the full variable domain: DVKVTQSSRYLVKRTGEKVFLECVQDMDHENMFWYRQDPGLGLRLIYFSYDVKMKEKGDIPEGYSVSREKKERFSLILESASTNQTSMYLCASKQGSEKLFFGSGTQLSVL.

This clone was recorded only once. CDR3 protein: CASSPSGRAAQKETQYF. The CDR3 nucleotides read TGTGCCAGCAGCCCGAGCGGGAGGGCCGCCCAGAAAGAGACCCAGTACTTC. This chain links TRBV11-1 with TRBJ2-5; 10 positions match TRBD2. The CDR3 has 17 residues. J gave up 3 bases and V 5 bases, and 12 bases lay outside the gene matches. The germline CDR1 and CDR2 sequences are SGHAT and FQDESV (reference sequence).

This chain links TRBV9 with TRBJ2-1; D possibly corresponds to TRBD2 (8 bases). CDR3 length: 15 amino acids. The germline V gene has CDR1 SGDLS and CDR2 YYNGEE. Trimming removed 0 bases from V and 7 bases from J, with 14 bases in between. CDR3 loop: CASSVGSGTANEQFF. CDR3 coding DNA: TGTGCCAGCAGCGTAGGTAGCGGGACAGCGAATGAGCAGTTCTTC.

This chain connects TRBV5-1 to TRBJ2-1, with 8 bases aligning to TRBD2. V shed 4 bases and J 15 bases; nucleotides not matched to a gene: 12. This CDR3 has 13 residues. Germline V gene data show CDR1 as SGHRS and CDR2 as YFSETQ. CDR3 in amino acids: CASSPDVSGSLFF. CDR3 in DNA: TGCGCCAGCAGCCCTGACGTCAGCGGGAGTCTGTTCTTC. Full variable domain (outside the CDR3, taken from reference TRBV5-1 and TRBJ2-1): KAGVTQTPRYLIKTRGQQVTLSCSPISGHRSVSWYQQTPGQGLQFLFEYFSETQRNKGNFPGRFSGRQFSNSRSEMNVSTLELGDSALYLCASSPDVSGSLFFGPGTRLTVL.

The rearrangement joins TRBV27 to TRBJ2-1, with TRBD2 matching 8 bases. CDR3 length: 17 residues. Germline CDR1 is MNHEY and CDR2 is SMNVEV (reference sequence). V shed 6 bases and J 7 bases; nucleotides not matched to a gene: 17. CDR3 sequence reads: CASSTNPGLGVRNEQFF. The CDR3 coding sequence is TGTGCCAGCAGCACCAACCCGGGACTAGGGGTGAGGAATGAGCAGTTCTTC.

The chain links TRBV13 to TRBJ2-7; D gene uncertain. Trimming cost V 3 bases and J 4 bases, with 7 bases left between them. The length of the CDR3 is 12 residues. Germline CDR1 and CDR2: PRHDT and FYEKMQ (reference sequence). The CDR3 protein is CASSFSAYEQYF. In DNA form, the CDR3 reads TGTGCCAGCAGCTTTTCCGCGTACGAGCAGTACTTC.

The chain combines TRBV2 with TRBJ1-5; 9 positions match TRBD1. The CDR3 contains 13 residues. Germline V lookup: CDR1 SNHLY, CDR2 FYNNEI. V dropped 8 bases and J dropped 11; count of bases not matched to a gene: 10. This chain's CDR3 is CASSGQGSGSQHF. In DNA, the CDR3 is TGTGCCAGCTCCGGACAGGGGAGTGGGTCCCAGCATTTT.

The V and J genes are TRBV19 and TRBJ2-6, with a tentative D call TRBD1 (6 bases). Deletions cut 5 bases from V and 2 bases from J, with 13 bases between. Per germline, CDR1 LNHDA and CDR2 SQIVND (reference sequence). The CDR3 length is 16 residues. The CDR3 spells CASSQSRGTGANVLTF. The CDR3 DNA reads TGTGCCAGTAGTCAGAGCAGGGGAACTGGGGCCAACGTCCTGACTTTC.

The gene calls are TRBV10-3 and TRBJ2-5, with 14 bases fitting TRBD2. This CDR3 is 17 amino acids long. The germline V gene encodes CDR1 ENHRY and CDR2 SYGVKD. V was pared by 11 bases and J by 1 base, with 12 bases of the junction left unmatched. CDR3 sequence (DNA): TGTGCCTCCATGGGTGGACTAGCGGGAGGTTCCCAAGAGACCCAGTACTTC. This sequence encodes CASMGGLAGGSQETQYF.

The CDR3 coding sequence is TGTGCCAGCAGCCAGGGACTAGCGGAGTACAATGAGCAGTTCTTC. Encoded protein: CASSQGLAEYNEQFF. The chain links TRBV7-9 to TRBJ2-1; the match to TRBD2 covers 11 bases. Germline lookup yields CDR1 SEHNR and CDR2 FQNEAQ (reference sequence). After removal of 5 bases from V and 4 bases from J, the junction contained 4 bases not matched to a gene. The CDR3 is 15 amino acids.

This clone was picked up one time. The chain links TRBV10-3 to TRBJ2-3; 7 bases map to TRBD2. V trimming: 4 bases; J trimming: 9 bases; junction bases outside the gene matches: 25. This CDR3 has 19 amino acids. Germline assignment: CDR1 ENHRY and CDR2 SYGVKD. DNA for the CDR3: TGTGCCATCAGTGCAGGAGGTGGACGTAGGCTAGCGGTCCCGGGGACGCAGTATTTT. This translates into CAISAGGGRRLAVPGTQYF.

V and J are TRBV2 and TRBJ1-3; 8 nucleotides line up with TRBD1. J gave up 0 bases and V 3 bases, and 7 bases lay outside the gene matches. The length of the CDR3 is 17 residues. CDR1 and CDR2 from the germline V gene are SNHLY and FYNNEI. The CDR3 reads CASSERTGLYSGNTIYF. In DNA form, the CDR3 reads TGTGCCAGCAGTGAGAGGACAGGGCTCTACTCTGGAAACACCATATATTTT. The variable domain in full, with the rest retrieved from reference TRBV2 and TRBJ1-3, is EPEVTQTPSHQVTQMGQEVILRCVPISNHLYFYWYRQILGQKVEFLVSFYNNEISEKSEIFDDQFSVERPDGSNFTLKIRSTKLEDSAMYFCASSERTGLYSGNTIYFGEGSWLTVV.

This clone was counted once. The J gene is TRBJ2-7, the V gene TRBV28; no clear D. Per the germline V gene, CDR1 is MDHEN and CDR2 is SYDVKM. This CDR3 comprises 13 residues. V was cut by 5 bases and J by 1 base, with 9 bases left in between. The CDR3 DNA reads TGTGCCAGCAGTCTACCGGGTTCCTACGAGCAGTACTTC. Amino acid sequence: CASSLPGSYEQYF.

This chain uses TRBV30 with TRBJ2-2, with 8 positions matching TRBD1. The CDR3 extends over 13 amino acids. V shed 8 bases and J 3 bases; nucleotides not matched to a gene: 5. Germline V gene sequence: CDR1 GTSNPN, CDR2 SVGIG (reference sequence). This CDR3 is CARGTGYTGELFF. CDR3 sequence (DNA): TGTGCCCGCGGGACAGGATACACCGGGGAGCTGTTTTTT. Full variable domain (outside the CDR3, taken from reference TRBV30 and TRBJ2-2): SQTIHQWPATLVQPVGSPLSLECTVEGTSNPNLYWYRQAAGRGLQLLFYSVGIGQISSEVPQNLSASRPQDRQFILSSKKLLLSDSGFYLCARGTGYTGELFFGEGSRLTVL.

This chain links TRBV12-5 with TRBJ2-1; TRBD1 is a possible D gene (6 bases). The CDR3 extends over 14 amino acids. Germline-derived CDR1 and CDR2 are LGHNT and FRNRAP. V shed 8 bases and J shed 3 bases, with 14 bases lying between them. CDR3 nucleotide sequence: TGTGCTAGTCACCAGGGGTATCGCTACAATGAGCAGTTCTTC. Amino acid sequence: CASHQGYRYNEQFF.

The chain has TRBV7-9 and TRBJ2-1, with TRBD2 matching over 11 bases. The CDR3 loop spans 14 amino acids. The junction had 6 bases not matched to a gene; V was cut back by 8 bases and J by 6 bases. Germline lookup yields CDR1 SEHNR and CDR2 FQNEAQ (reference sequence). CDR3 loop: CASGSGTSGNEQFF. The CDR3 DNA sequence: TGTGCCAGCGGCTCCGGGACTAGCGGCAATGAGCAGTTCTTC.

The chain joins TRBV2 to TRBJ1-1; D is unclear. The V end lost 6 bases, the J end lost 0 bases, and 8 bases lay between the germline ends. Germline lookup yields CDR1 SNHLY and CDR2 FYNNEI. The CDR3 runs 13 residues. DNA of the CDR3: TGTGCCAGCAGCGGGGAGATGAACACTGAAGCTTTCTTT. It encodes CASSGEMNTEAFF.